This is a list of T cell receptor beta chains from one sample in a study of T cells in Graves' hyperthyroidism and ophthalmopathy. TCRdb processed the multiplex PCR reads anew with MiXCR; each CDR3 protein has one entry. The sample contains 360,000 or so distinct CDR3 sequences, under 20% of which appear only once. Sequencing used blood. The source is a young woman with Graves' hyperthyroidism. Each CDR3 is given with its conserved first and last residue. D genes are given only for firm matches. Size values are once, few and many counts, or a class for expanded clones, and some rows have none.

CDR3 length,D gene,clone size,J gene,V gene,CDR3 protein,CDR3 DNA
13,-,-,TRBJ1-5,TRBV2,CASNFIRNQPQHF,TGTGCCAGCAATTTTATACGGAATCAGCCCCAGCATTTT
14,-,many,TRBJ2-5,TRBV28,CASSYVAGAWTQYF,TGTGCCAGCAGTTATGTCGCAGGGGCTTGGACCCAGTACTTC
14,-,many,TRBJ1-5,TRBV6-5,CASSYNRFNQPQHF,TGTGCCAGCAGTTACAATAGGTTTAATCAGCCCCAGCATTTT
14,-,few,TRBJ2-7,TRBV12-3/TRBV12-4,CASTSMPGFYEQYF,TGTGCCAGCACCTCTATGCCAGGTTTCTACGAGCAGTACTTC
16,TRBD1,many,TRBJ1-5,TRBV15,CATSSQQGSGNQPQHF,TGTGCCACCAGCAGCCAACAGGGGTCGGGCAATCAGCCCCAGCATTTT
15,-,-,TRBJ1-2,TRBV5-6,CASSLEVPAIYGYTF,TGTGCCAGCAGCTTGGAAGTACCGGCCATCTATGGCTACACCTTC
15,TRBD1,few,TRBJ1-5,TRBV3-1,CASSRTGASNQPQHF,TGTGCCAGCAGCCGGACAGGGGCTTCCAATCAGCCCCAGCATTTT
14,-,many,TRBJ1-1,TRBV6-2/TRBV6-3,CASSRTGTRTEAFF,TGTGCCAGCAGCCGAACAGGGACACGTACTGAAGCTTTCTTT
12,-,many,TRBJ2-5,TRBV15,CATSRSQETQYF,TGTGCCACCAGCAGATCACAAGAGACCCAGTACTTC
14,-,-,TRBJ1-1,TRBV12-3/TRBV12-4,CASKRGGLDTEAFF,TGTGCCAGCAAACGTGGGGGCCTCGACACTGAAGCTTTCTTT
13,TRBD1,-,TRBJ1-1,TRBV28,CASSISRTGVAFF,TGTGCCAGCAGTATCTCTCGGACAGGAGTAGCTTTCTTT
13,-,many,TRBJ2-7,TRBV7-8,CASSLSEHYEQYF,TGTGCCAGCAGCTTAAGTGAACACTACGAGCAGTACTTC
14,-,many,TRBJ1-2,TRBV5-1,CASSPLQGNYGYTF,TGCGCCAGCAGCCCCCTCCAGGGGAACTATGGCTACACCTTC
14,-,-,TRBJ2-7,TRBV24-1,CATSDPGASYEQYF,TGTGCCACCAGTGATCCAGGAGCCTCCTACGAGCAGTACTTC
15,TRBD1,once,TRBJ1-2,TRBV7-2,CASSAGQGALYGYTF,TGTGCCAGCAGCGCCGGACAGGGGGCCCTTTATGGCTACACCTTC
13,TRBD1,-,TRBJ2-7,TRBV6-1,CASSKPGQPEQYF,TGTGCCAGCAGTAAACCGGGACAGCCCGAGCAGTACTTC
16,-,-,TRBJ1-3,TRBV10-3,CAISDLGQSSGNTIYF,TGTGCCATCAGTGATCTAGGACAGAGCTCTGGAAACACCATATATTTT
14,-,-,TRBJ1-5,TRBV20-1,CSARVVSKNQPQHF,TGCAGTGCTAGAGTGGTGAGCAAAAATCAGCCCCAGCATTTT
18,-,many,TRBJ2-6,TRBV5-1,CASSLDNDRRVRANVLTF,TGCGCCAGCAGCTTGGATAATGACCGCCGAGTGCGGGCCAACGTCCTGACTTTC
14,TRBD1,-,TRBJ1-6,TRBV2,CASSGQGMDSPLHF,TGTGCCAGCAGTGGACAGGGGATGGATTCACCCCTCCACTTT
17,-,many,TRBJ1-5,TRBV20-1,CSARDGRELGSNQPQHF,TGCAGTGCTAGAGATGGTAGGGAACTGGGGAGCAATCAGCCCCAGCATTTT
15,TRBD1,few,TRBJ2-4,TRBV7-9,CASSPGQTAKNIQYF,TGTGCCAGCAGCCCGGGACAGACAGCCAAAAACATTCAGTACTTC